Ten or more counts support the clone carrying this T cell receptor (beta chain). What it binds is unknown. Amplified material comprised TCR beta CDR3 regions derived from RNA transcripts. An initial RT-PCR round employing HTBI primers preceded a second-round multiplex PCR. TCRdb processed the multiplex PCR reads anew with MiXCR; each CDR3 protein has one entry. Among roughly 480,000 distinct CDR3 sequences listed, 14% were seen once. The sample belongs to a study of Graves' ophthalmopathy and Graves' hyperthyroidism. Study overall: The blood sample was drawn at first diagnosis and before any treatment. Study observations and caveats: Clonotypes were expanded in thyroid at above 0.001 frequency, and most also appeared in blood.

The CDR3 consists of 15 residues. Per the germline V gene, CDR1 is SGHAT and CDR2 is FQNNGV. V was clipped by 6 bases and J by 2 bases, with 17 bases between them. Other autoimmune diseases, uncontrolled infections, pregnancy or lactation led to the exclusion of patients. This receptor was identified in a woman in her twenties or thirties with Graves' ophthalmopathy. The chain uses TRBV11-2 and TRBJ2-7, with D tentatively TRBD1 or TRBD2 (5 bases each). Sequenced sample: blood. CDR3 loop: CASRHPGTFTYEQYF. CDR3 bases: TGTGCCAGCAGACATCCCGGGACGTTTACCTACGAGCAGTACTTC.